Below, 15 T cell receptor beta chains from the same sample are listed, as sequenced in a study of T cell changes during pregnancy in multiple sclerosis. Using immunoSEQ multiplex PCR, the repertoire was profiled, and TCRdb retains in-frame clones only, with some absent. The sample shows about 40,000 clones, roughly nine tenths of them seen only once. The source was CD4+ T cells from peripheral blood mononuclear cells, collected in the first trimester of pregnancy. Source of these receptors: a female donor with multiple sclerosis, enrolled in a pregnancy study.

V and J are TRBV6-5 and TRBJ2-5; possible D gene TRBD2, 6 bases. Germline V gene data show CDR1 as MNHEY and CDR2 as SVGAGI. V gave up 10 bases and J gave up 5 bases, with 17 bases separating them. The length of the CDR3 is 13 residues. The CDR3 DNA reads TGTGCCACCAAAGTCGGGGGTGGGGAGACCCAGTACTTC. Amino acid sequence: CATKVGGGETQYF.

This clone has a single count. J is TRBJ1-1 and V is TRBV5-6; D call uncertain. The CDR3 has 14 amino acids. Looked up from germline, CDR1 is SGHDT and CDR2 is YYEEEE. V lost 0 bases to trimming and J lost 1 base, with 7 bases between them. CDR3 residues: CASSLVAGNTEAFF. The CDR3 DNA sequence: TGTGCCAGCAGCTTGGTGGCAGGGAACACTGAAGCTTTCTTT.

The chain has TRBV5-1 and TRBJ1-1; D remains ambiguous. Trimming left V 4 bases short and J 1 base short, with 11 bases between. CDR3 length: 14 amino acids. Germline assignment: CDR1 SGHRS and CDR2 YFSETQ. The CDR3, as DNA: TGCGCCAGCAGCCCCGGACTGACGAACACTGAAGCTTTCTTT. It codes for CASSPGLTNTEAFF.

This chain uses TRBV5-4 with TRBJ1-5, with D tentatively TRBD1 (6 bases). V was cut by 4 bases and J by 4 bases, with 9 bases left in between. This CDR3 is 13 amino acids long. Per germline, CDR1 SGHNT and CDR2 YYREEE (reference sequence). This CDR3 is CASSPDRNQPQHF. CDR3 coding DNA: TGTGCCAGCAGCCCGGACAGAAATCAGCCCCAGCATTTT.

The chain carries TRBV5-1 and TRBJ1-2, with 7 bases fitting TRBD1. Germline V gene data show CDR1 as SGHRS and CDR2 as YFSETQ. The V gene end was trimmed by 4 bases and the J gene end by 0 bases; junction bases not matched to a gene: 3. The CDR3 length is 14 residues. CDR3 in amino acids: CASSEGQSNYGYTF. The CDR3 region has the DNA TGCGCCAGCAGCGAGGGACAGTCTAACTATGGCTACACCTTC.

The CDR3 nucleotides are TGTGCCAGCAGTACTGGGACAGGGGATTTTACCGGGGAGCTGTTTTTT. It yields the protein CASSTGTGDFTGELFF. The chain has TRBV7-9 and TRBJ2-2, with 10 bases identical to TRBD1. The germline V gene has CDR1 SEHNR and CDR2 FQNEAQ (reference sequence). This CDR3 contains 16 residues. The junction had 9 bases not matched to a gene; V was cut back by 6 bases and J by 5 bases.

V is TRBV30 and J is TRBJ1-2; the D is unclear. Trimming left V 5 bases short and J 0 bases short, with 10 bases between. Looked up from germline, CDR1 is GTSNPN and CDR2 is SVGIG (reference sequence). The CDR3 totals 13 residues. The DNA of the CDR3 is TGTGCCTGGGGGCTCGGGACTAACTATGGCTACACCTTC. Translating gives CAWGLGTNYGYTF.

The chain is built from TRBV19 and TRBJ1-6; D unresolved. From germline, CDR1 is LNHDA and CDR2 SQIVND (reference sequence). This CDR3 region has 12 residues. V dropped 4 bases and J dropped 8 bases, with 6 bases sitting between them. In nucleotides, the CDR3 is TGTGCCAGTAGTAATCCCGATTCACCCCTCCACTTT. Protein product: CASSNPDSPLHF.

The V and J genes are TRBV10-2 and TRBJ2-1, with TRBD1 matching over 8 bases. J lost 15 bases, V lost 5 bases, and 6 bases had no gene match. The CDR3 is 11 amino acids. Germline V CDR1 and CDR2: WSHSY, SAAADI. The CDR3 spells CASSSQGGRFF. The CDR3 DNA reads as TGCGCCAGCAGTTCACAGGGGGGAAGGTTCTTC.

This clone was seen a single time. This CDR3 reads CAWSPLAGGTGELFF. CDR3 sequence (DNA): TGTGCCTGGAGCCCACTAGCGGGGGGCACCGGGGAGCTGTTTTTT. The V and J genes are TRBV30 and TRBJ2-2; TRBD2 aligns across 12 bases. Per the germline V gene, CDR1 is GTSNPN and CDR2 is SVGIG (reference sequence). The trim removed 3 bases at V and 4 bases at J, leaving 3 bases unmatched. This CDR3 is 15 amino acids long.

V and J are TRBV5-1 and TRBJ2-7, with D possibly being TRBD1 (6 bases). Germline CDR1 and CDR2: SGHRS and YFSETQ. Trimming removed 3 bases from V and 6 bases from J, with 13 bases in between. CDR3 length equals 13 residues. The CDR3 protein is CASSSLTGLEQYF. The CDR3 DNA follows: TGCGCCAGCAGCTCACTCACAGGGCTCGAGCAGTACTTC.

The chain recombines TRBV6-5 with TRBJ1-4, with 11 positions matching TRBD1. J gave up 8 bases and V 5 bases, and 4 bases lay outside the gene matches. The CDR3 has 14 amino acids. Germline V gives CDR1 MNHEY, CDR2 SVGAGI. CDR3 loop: CASSRGQGAEKLFF. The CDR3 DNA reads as TGTGCCAGCAGTCGTGGACAGGGGGCCGAAAAACTGTTTTTT.

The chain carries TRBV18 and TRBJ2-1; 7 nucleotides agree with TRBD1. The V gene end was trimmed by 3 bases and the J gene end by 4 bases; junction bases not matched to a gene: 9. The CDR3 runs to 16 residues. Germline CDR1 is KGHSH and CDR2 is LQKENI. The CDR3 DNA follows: TGTGCCAGCTCACCTGGGGACAGATCCCCATACAATGAGCAGTTCTTC. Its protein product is CASSPGDRSPYNEQFF.

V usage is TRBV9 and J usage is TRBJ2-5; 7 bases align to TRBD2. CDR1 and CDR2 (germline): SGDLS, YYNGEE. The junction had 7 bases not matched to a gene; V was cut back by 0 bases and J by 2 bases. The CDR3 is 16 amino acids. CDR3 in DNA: TGTGCCAGCAGCGTAGCCGCGGCGGGGGTACAAGAGACCCAGTACTTC. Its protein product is CASSVAAAGVQETQYF. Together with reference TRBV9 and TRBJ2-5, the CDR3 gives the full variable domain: DSGVTQTPKHLITATGQRVTLRCSPRSGDLSVYWYQQSLDQGLQFLIQYYNGEERAKGNILERFSAQQFPDLHSELNLSSLELGDSALYFCASSVAAAGVQETQYFGPGTRLLVL.

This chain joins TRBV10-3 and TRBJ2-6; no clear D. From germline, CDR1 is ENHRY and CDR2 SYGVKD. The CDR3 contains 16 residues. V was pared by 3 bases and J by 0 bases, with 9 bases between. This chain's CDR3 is CAISDRRSSGANVLTF. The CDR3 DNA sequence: TGTGCCATCAGTGATCGACGGAGCTCTGGGGCCAACGTCCTGACTTTC.